This T cell receptor (beta chain) was sequenced for a study of shared clonotypes between healthy human individuals. Data came from immunoSEQ multiplex PCR; TCRdb stores just in-frame clones and leaves some out. Of 1,500,000 or so clones listed, 96% are singletons. This TCR was recovered from a man under 40 in good health. The sequencing input was naive CD4+ T cells sorted from blood. The subset: CD45RA+ positively selected.

CDR3 DNA: TGTGCCAGCAGCGTAGGCCCAGGGGGCGATGAGACCCAGTACTTC. Amino acids: CASSVGPGGDETQYF. This chain joins TRBV9 and TRBJ2-5; 8 nucleotides match TRBD1. This CDR3 contains 15 residues. The trim removed 0 bases at V and 5 bases at J, leaving 6 bases unmatched. Germline V gene lookup returns CDR1 SGDLS and CDR2 YYNGEE.